This T cell receptor (beta chain) was captured by sequencing in a study of T cell responses to AZD1222 COVID-19 vaccine. The repertoire was sequenced with immunoSEQ multiplex PCR; TCRdb's copy has only in-frame clones and lacks some. The profile shows tens of thousands of clones, approximately 88% of them singletons. This CDR3 is built from 17 residues. In germline, CDR1 is SGHTA, CDR2 FQGTGA. Trimming cost V 0 bases and J 3 bases, with 15 bases left between them. This sequence was found in an adult who received the AZD1222 COVID-19 vaccine. The sequencing here drew on peripheral blood, taken 28 days after the second AZD1222 dose. The chain joins TRBV7-3 to TRBJ2-1; TRBD1 is a possible D gene (6 bases). The CDR3 DNA reads TGTGCCAGCAGCTTAACGTTGGTAGGGACAAACTACAATGAGCAGTTCTTC. Amino acids: CASSLTLVGTNYNEQFF.